The rows below give T cell receptor beta chains drawn from one sample of a study of cytomegalovirus exposure and HLA in healthy donors. The data were produced by immunoSEQ multiplex PCR, yet TCRdb's version contains in-frame clones alone and is incomplete. This sample's clone table lists 100,000 to 150,000 clones. The sample consisted of PBMCs. The source of these receptors is a young man in good health and CMV-seronegative. Each CDR3 is given with its conserved first and last residue. The order of the fields is V gene, CDR3 protein.

TRBV29-1 CSGREQGTGVEYF
TRBV4-3 CASSLAGTGNYNEQFF
TRBV7-2 CASSWGGGQETQYF
TRBV15 CATSIGQAVSGDTEAFF
TRBV5-6 CASSLRGARVGPLHF
TRBV7-2 CASSPTGQVPGYTF
TRBV5-5 CASSLWAIRYPEAFF
TRBV29-1 CSVPLARNYGYTF
TRBV28 CAAFGGQSSYNEQFF
TRBV4-3 CASRKTRGDGGYTF
TRBV4-3 CASSQDRVQPQHF
TRBV19 CASSMTGGHTIYF
TRBV2 CASYKRQAEYGYTF
TRBV7-9 CASSLGTSDTQYF
TRBV18 CASSPQGESEAFF
TRBV11-2 CASSLEPGINYEQYF
TRBV5-1 CASSLGGLQETQYF
TRBV7-2 CASRRTGRTEAFF
TRBV4-3 CASSQSGGNYEQYF
TRBV28 CASIRGNTGELFF
TRBV11-3 CASSFRQGSYEQYF
TRBV19 CASRTTYRDSYEQYF
TRBV6-6 CARVGGGSYNEQFF
TRBV6-6 CASSWDTRVYEQYF
TRBV6-5 CASSYSGEETQYF
TRBV5-1 CASSQIAGGSTDTQYF
TRBV2 CASSEALRDRVYGYTF
TRBV2 CASRIPLAGGTYEQYF
TRBV5-6 CASSFYSSNYGYTF
TRBV10-3 CAISGVAGGNNEQFF
TRBV30 CAWSVRRGTGNTIYF
TRBV4-2 CASSQDVAGGLTDTQYF
TRBV29-1 CSVPTGSTEAFF
TRBV9 CASSVATVNTEAFF
TRBV10-3 CAIRNVGQQNTEAFF
TRBV19 CASSPRQGLTGDTQYF
TRBV11-3 CASSPTAVVYEQYF
TRBV25-1 CASSPSPRGPHTDTQYF
TRBV9 CASSVDRDYGYTF
TRBV29-1 CSVEVQGWYGYTF
TRBV7-9 CASGGSGRAFIYEQYF
TRBV5-4 CASSLAGSRETQYF
TRBV7-8 CASSDRTGLGQHF
TRBV9 CASSPRSFGSGANVLTF